A single T cell receptor (beta chain) is shown here with its context. The sample is drawn from a study of human thymus T cells. The CDR3 extends over 14 amino acids. Trimming at V came to 1 base and at J to 8 bases, leaving 7 bases not matched to a gene. The V gene's germline CDR1 is SGHRS and CDR2 YFSETQ. Produced via immunoSEQ multiplex PCR; TCRdb's table is partial and in-frame only. The table has roughly 54,000 clones, about 94% seen once. Sequencing was done on a sample of blood. The gene calls are TRBV5-1 and TRBJ1-2, with 8 bases that match TRBD1. This TCR was recovered from a boy younger than two with a congenital heart defect but otherwise immunologically healthy. Written as DNA, the CDR3 is TGCGCCAGCAGCTTGTCCCAGGGGGCTGGGGGCTACACCTTC. The encoded protein is CASSLSQGAGGYTF. Full variable domain (missing parts from reference TRBV5-1 and TRBJ1-2): KAGVTQTPRYLIKTRGQQVTLSCSPISGHRSVSWYQQTPGQGLQFLFEYFSETQRNKGNFPGRFSGRQFSNSRSEMNVSTLELGDSALYLCASSLSQGAGGYTFGSGTRLTVV.